This note documents a single T cell receptor (beta chain) sequence. In the sorted-subset replicate PCRs, around 0.2 ug DNA, some 30,000 T cell genomes, was used. Repertoires were generated with immunoSEQ multiplex PCR, while TCRdb's copy carries only in-frame clones and drops some. The repertoire holds about 2.5 million clones, under 95% seen once, with 0.37% in the top ten. These data come from a study of shared clonotypes between healthy human individuals. Germline CDR1 and CDR2: SGHAT and FQNNGV. V shed 3 bases and J shed 0 bases, with 13 bases lying between them. The length of the CDR3 is 16 residues.

Material: naive CD4+ T cells from PBMCs. Subset reported: CD45RA+ positively selected. The sequence derives from a man aged 18 to 29 in good health. Some clones in this sample may be carry-over from other donors' samples. This chain uses TRBV11-2 with TRBJ2-3, with unresolved D. CDR3: CASSFAWAASTDTQYF. The CDR3 DNA reads TGTGCCAGCAGCTTCGCCTGGGCCGCCAGCACAGATACGCAGTATTTT.